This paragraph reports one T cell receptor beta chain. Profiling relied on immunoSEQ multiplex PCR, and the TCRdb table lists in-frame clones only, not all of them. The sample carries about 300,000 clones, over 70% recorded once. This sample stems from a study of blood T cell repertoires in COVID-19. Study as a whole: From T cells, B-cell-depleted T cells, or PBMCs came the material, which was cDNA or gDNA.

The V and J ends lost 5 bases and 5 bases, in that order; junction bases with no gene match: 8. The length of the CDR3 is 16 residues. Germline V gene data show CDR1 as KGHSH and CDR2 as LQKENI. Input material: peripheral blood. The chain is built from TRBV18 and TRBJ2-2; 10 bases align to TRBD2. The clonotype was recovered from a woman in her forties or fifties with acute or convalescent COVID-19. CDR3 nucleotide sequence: TGTGCCAGCTCATCGGCGCTAGCGGGAGTAACCGGGGAGCTGTTTTTT. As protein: CASSSALAGVTGELFF.